The rows below give T cell receptor beta chains drawn from one sample of a study of blood T cell repertoires in COVID-19. The data were produced by immunoSEQ multiplex PCR, yet TCRdb's version contains in-frame clones alone and is incomplete. The table shows about 220,000 clones, with 80% occurring only once. The sequenced material came from peripheral blood. Every receptor here comes from a human donor in a cohort sampled during active COVID-19. CDR3s include the opening cysteine and the closing phenylalanine or tryptophan. D genes are given only for firm matches. Size tells how often a clone was seen (once, few, many) or the class of an expanded clone, and some rows leave it out.

J | size | V | D | DNA | CDR3
TRBJ2-7 | - | TRBV6-2/TRBV6-3 | TRBD2 | TGTGCCAGCAGTCTCGGGACTAGCGGTTACGAGCAGTACTTC | CASSLGTSGYEQYF
TRBJ1-5 | - | TRBV11-2 | TRBD1 | TGTGCCAGCAGCTTAGCCGCACAGGGGAGTCAGCCCCAGCATTTT | CASSLAAQGSQPQHF
TRBJ1-2 | once | TRBV6-5 | TRBD1 | TGTGCCAGCAGTTACTCGCGCAGGGGGCTTGGCTACACCTTC | CASSYSRRGLGYTF
TRBJ2-3 | - | TRBV30 | - | TGTGCCTGGAGTGGAGGGACTGATACGCAGTATTTT | CAWSGGTDTQYF
TRBJ2-1 | - | TRBV19 | - | TGTGCCAGTAGTCCAACCCTATCCTACAATGAGCAGTTCTTC | CASSPTLSYNEQFF
TRBJ2-3 | - | TRBV7-9 | TRBD2 | TGTGCCAGCAGCCTCGGCGGGAGTGGAGGCACAGATACGCAGTATTTT | CASSLGGSGGTDTQYF
TRBJ1-2 | - | TRBV14 | TRBD1 | TGTGCCAGCAGCCGCCAGACAGGGAAGTATCTCTATGGCTACACCTTC | CASSRQTGKYLYGYTF
TRBJ2-2 | - | TRBV27 | TRBD1 | TGTGCCAGCAGTATCGACAGGGGTCCCACCGGGGAGCTGTTTTTT | CASSIDRGPTGELFF
TRBJ1-3 | - | TRBV30 | - | TGTGCCTGGAGTGTGGGGGGTGCTGGAAACACCATATATTTT | CAWSVGGAGNTIYF
TRBJ2-7 | - | TRBV30 | - | TGTGCCTGGAGTAAGGAGGGAATCCACGAGCAGTACTTC | CAWSKEGIHEQYF
TRBJ1-1 | - | TRBV7-8 | TRBD1 | TGTGCCAGCAGCGGCCGACAGGGGAGCACTGAAGCTTTCTTT | CASSGRQGSTEAFF
TRBJ1-1 | few | TRBV10-1 | - | TGCGCCAGCAGTGTTTCAGCAGGGCGCACTGAAGCTTTCTTT | CASSVSAGRTEAFF
TRBJ2-2 | - | TRBV10-3 | - | TGTGCCATCAGTGAAGGGTCAGGGGACACCGGGGAGCTGTTTTTT | CAISEGSGDTGELFF
TRBJ1-1 | few | TRBV30 | - | TGTGCCTGGAGGAAGGGGTACATGAACACTGAAGCTTTCTTT | CAWRKGYMNTEAFF